This TCR beta chain was recorded in a study of blood T cell repertoires in COVID-19. Study summary: PBMCs, B-cell-depleted T cells, or T cells were the source of the cDNA or gDNA that made up the material.

The repertoire was sequenced with immunoSEQ multiplex PCR; TCRdb's copy has only in-frame clones and lacks some. The repertoire holds 150,000 or so clones, with more than 85% as singletons. CDR1 and CDR2 from the germline V gene are GTSNPN and SVGIG (reference sequence). This CDR3 is 16 amino acids long. V lost 0 bases to trimming and J lost 8 bases, with 21 bases between them. The sequenced sample consisted of peripheral blood. The receptor was derived from a man aged 55 to 70 with COVID-19, enrolled during active disease. The chain has TRBV30 and TRBJ2-3; D may be TRBD1 (6 bases). As DNA, the CDR3 is TGTGCCTGGAGTGTACTCCAGGGGAAGGGGTTTGGTACGCAGTATTTT. It codes for CAWSVLQGKGFGTQYF.